The T cell receptor beta chain under discussion was sequenced for a study of T cell repertoires and HLA-DP antigens. Study at large: Average DNA input: approximately 240 ng for CD137+CD4+ sorts, around 1,300 ng pre-culture. Study findings and constraints: Against one allele, clones undetected before culture averaged around 40%; against the other, approximately 51%.

The PCR primers covered 54 TRBV and 13 TRBJ segments. Each pre-culture CD4+ sample aimed for 200,000 T cell genomes at deep resolution. Assay used: immunoSEQ multiplex PCR; TCRdb lists only in-frame clones, some missing. The profile shows around 100,000 clones, 80% to 95% of them singletons. In regard to this clone: Its antigen is currently unknown.

Germline lookup yields CDR1 MRHNA and CDR2 SNTAGT. V lost 3 bases, J lost 4 bases, and 13 bases lay in between. CDR3 size: 15 residues. This rearrangement joins TRBV6-4 to TRBJ1-5; TRBD1 is a possible D gene (5 bases). Sequenced material: CD4+ T cells from PBMCs. The source of this sequence is a woman under 30 in good health and CMV-seronegative. Here the CDR3 reads CASSERQGRNQPQHF. DNA of the CDR3: TGTGCCAGCAGTGAAAGGCAGGGTAGGAATCAGCCCCAGCATTTT.